The sequence of this T cell receptor beta chain was determined in a study of patients and donors after allogeneic stem cell transplantation. TCRdb reprocessed the RT-PCR reads via MiXCR and lists one record per CDR3 protein. The sample shows hundreds of thousands of distinct CDR3 sequences, approximately 16% of them seen only once. Sequencing used blood, either unsorted or a sorted T cell fraction (not recorded which). The TCR comes from a human donor who was either an allogeneic HSCT recipient or a stem cell or donor lymphocyte infusion donor (not recorded which). It is not recorded whose cells these are; they may come from a transplant donor.

The CDR3 DNA sequence: TGTGCCAGCAGCCAAGCTCGGCTAGCGGGGATCTACGAGCAGTACTTC. This codes for CASSQARLAGIYEQYF. The rearrangement uses TRBV3-1 and TRBJ2-7; 9 nucleotides align to TRBD2. Germline-derived CDR1 and CDR2 are LGHDT and YNNKEL (reference sequence). J was trimmed by 3 bases and V by 1 base; bases with no gene match: 7. The CDR3 spans 16 residues.